Below, one T cell receptor (beta chain) is given with its context. Its target is unknown. The data originate from a study of T cell repertoires in cytomegalovirus infection. Study-wide context: Selected CMV epitopes included recently identified HLA-C-restricted ones as well as well-studied HLA-B-restricted ones. It can be stated that public TCR beta signatures indicated CMV infection as well as a matching HLA type.

This CDR3 has 18 amino acids. The germline CDR1 and CDR2 sequences are SEHNR and FQNEAQ (reference sequence). The V gene lost 3 bases and the J gene lost 4 bases, with 22 bases spanning the gap. TCRdb reanalysed the reads using MiXCR and keeps one entry per CDR3 protein. Of some 800,000 distinct CDR3 sequences listed, 32% are singletons. This chain connects TRBV7-9 to TRBJ2-1; D is possibly TRBD1 or TRBD2 (8 bases each). The source is a human donor in good health (CMV status not recorded). Some clones in this sample may be carry-over from other donors' samples. The sequencing used cultured CD8+ T cells from PBMCs, collected from culture after CMV antigen stimulation. The CDR3 sequence is CASSFSPGGGTGYNEQFF. The CDR3 nucleotides are TGTGCCAGCAGCTTTTCGCCCGGGGGGGGGACAGGTTACAATGAGCAGTTCTTC.